This TCR beta chain emerged from a study of vaccination and CD4 T cells after COVID-19. Overall study context: In culture, cells were exposed to overlapping spike peptides from SARS-CoV-2, HCoV-NL63, HCoV-OC43 and HCoV-229E.

Points on this clonotype: What it binds is not known.

Treatment: approximately nine-day PBMC culture with coronavirus spike peptide pools or control peptides (ViraFEST assay). Peptide pool stimulation in ViraFEST expanded antigen-specific T cells, whose TCRs were then sequenced. Points from the study as a whole: Researchers report that a median approximately 87% of reactive clones in convalescent patients surfaced only post-vaccination.

The V end lost 5 bases, the J end lost 6 bases, and 16 bases lay between the germline ends. This CDR3 contains 14 residues. Germline V CDR1 and CDR2: SGHTA, FQGNSA. With the Oncomine TCR Beta short-read assay, DNA from cultured CD4+ T cells was sequenced. TCRdb re-analysed the PCR reads in MiXCR, keeping a single row per CDR3 protein. The repertoire includes thousands of distinct CDR3 sequences, approximately 77% of them detected once, and 20% sits in the top ten. The sequenced material came from CD4+ T cells from blood, cultured in vitro. This TCR derives from a human donor who had recovered from COVID-19. The genes are TRBV7-2 and TRBJ1-1; D is uncertain. CDR3 residues: CASSPTREKAEAFF. The CDR3 DNA sequence: TGTGCCAGCAGCCCGACAAGGGAAAAGGCTGAAGCTTTCTTT.